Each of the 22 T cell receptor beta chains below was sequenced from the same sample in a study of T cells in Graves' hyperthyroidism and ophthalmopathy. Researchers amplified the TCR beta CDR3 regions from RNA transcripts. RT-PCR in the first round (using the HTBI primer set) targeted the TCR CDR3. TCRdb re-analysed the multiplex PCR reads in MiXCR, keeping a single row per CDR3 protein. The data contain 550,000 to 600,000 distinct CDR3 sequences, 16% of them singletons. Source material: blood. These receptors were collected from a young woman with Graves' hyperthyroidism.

The CDR3 nucleotides are TGTGCCAGCAGCTTACCCGGACTAGCGGGAGGTAATGAGCAGTTCTTC. This gives the protein CASSLPGLAGGNEQFF. The chain combines TRBV7-9 with TRBJ2-1; TRBD2 matches 14 bases. The CDR3 loop spans 16 amino acids. The V gene end was trimmed by 2 bases and the J gene end by 7 bases; junction bases not matched to a gene: 4. Germline CDR1 SEHNR, CDR2 FQNEAQ (reference sequence).

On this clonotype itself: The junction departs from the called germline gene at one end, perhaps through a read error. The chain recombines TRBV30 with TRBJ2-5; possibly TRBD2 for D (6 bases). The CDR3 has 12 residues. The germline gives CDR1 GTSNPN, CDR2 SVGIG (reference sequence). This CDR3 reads CAWRPCGETRYF. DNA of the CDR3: TGTGCCTGGAGGCCCTGCGGGGAGACCCGGTACTTC.

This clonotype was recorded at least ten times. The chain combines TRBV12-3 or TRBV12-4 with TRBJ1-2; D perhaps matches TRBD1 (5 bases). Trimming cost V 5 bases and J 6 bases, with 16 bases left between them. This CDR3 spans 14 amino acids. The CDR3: CASSASWGVDGYTF. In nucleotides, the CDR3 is TGTGCCAGCAGTGCGTCGTGGGGGGTGGATGGCTACACCTTC.

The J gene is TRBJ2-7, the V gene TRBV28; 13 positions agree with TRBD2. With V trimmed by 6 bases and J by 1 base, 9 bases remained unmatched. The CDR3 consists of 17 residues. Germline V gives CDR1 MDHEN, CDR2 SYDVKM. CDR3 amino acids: CASSQTSGRWWSYEQYF. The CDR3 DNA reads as TGTGCCAGCAGCCAGACTAGCGGGAGGTGGTGGTCCTACGAGCAGTACTTC. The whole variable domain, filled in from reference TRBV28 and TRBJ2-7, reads DVKVTQSSRYLVKRTGEKVFLECVQDMDHENMFWYRQDPGLGLRLIYFSYDVKMKEKGDIPEGYSVSREKKERFSLILESASTNQTSMYLCASSQTSGRWWSYEQYFGPGTRLTVT.

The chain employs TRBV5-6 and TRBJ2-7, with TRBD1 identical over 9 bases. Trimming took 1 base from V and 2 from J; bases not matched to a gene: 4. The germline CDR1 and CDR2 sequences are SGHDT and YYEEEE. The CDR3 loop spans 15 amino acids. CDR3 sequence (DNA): TGTGCCAGCAGCTTGCCCGGGACAGGGACCTACGAGCAGTACTTC. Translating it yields CASSLPGTGTYEQYF.

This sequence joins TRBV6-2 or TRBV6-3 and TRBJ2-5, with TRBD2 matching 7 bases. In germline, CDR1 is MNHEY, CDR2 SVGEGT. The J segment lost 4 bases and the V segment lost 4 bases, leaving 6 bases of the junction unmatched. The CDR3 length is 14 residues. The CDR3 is CASSSQTSRETQYF. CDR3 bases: TGTGCCAGCAGTTCTCAGACTAGCCGAGAGACCCAGTACTTC.

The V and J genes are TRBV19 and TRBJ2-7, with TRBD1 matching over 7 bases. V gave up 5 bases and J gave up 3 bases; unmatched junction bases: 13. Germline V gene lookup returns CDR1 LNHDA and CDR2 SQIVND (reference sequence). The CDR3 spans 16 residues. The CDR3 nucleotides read TGTGCCAGTAGTCGAACAGGGGACAACTTAGACTACGAGCAGTACTTC. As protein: CASSRTGDNLDYEQYF.

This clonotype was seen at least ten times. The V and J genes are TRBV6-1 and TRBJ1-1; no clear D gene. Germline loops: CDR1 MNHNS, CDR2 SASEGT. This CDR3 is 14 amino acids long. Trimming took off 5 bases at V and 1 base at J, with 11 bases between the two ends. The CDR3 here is CASSSVSRNTEAFF. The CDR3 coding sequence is TGTGCCAGCAGTTCAGTCAGCAGGAACACTGAAGCTTTCTTT.

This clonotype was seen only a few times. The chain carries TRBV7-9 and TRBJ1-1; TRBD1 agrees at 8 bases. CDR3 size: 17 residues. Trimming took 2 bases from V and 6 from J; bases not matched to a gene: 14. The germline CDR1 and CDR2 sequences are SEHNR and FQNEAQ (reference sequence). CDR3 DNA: TGTGCCAGCAGCTTAAGGGCGGACAGGGAAGAAGTTCCTGAAGCTTTCTTT. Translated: CASSLRADREEVPEAFF. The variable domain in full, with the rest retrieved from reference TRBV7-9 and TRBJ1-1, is DTGVSQNPRHKITKRGQNVTFRCDPISEHNRLYWYRQTLGQGPEFLTYFQNEAQLEKSRLLSDRFSAERPKGSFSTLEIQRTEQGDSAMYLCASSLRADREEVPEAFFGQGTRLTVV.

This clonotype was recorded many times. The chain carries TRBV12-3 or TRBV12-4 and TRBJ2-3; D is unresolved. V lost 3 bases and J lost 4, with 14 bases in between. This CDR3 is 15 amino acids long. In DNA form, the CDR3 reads TGTGCCAGCAGTTTTCTGGAGAATGGTGCAGATACGCAGTATTTT. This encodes CASSFLENGADTQYF.

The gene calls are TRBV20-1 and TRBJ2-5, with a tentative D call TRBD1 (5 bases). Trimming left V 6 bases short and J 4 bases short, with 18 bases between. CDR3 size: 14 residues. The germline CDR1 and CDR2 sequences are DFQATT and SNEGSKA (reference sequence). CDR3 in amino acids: CSAAPRWGGETQYF. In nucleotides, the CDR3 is TGCAGTGCGGCTCCCAGGTGGGGCGGAGAGACCCAGTACTTC.

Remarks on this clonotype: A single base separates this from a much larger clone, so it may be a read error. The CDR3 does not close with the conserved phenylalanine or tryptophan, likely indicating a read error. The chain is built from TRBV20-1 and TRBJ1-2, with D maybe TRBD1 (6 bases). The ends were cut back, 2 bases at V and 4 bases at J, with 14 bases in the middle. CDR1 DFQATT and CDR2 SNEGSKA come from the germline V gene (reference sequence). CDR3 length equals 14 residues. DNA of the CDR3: TGCAGTGCTAGATTCCCCTCAGGGGTCTATGGCTACACCCTC. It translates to CSARFPSGVYGYTL.

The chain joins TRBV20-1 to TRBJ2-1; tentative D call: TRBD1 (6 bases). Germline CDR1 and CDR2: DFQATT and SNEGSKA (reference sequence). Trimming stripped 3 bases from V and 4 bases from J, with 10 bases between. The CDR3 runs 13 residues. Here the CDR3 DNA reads TGCAGTGCTAGGAGGACAGTTTACAATGAGCAGTTCTTC. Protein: CSARRTVYNEQFF.

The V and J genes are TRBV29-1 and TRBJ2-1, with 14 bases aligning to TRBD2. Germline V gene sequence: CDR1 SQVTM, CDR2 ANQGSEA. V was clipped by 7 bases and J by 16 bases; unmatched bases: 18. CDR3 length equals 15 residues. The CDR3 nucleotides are TGCAGCGCTGAGGGACTAGCGGGAGTTAGCAATGAGCCCTTCTTC. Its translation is CSAEGLAGVSNEPFF.

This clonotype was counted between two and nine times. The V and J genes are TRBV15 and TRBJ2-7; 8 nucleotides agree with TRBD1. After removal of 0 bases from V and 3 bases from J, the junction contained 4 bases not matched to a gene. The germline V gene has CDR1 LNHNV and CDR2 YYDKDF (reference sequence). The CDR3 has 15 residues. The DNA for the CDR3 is TGTGCCACCAGCAGAGATCGACAGGGGATCTACGAGCAGTACTTC. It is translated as CATSRDRQGIYEQYF.

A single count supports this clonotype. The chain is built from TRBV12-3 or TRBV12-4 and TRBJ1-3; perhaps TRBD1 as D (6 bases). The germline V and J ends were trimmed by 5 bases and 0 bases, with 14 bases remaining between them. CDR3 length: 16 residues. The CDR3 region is CASSLGQSVSGNTIYF. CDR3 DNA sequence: TGTGCCAGCAGTCTCGGACAGTCCGTCTCTGGAAACACCATATATTTT.

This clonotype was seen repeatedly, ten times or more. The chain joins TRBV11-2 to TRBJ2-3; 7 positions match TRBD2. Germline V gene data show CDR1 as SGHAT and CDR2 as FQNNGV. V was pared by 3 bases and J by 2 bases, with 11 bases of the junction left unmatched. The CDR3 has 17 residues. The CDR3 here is CASSLTGGGANTDTQYF. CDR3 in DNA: TGTGCCAGCAGCTTGACCGGCGGGGGAGCAAACACAGATACGCAGTATTTT.

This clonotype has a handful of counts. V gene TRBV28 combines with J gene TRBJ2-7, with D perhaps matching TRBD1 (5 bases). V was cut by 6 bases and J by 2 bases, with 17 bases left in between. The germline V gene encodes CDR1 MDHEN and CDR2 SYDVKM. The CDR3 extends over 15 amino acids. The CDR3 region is CASSVGPEATYEQYF. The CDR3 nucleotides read TGTGCCAGCAGCGTGGGGCCCGAGGCGACCTACGAGCAGTACTTC.

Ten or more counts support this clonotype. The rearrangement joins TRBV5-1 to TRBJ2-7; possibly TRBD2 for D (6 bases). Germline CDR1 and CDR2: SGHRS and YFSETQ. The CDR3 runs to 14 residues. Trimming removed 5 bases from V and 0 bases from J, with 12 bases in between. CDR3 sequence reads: CASRTQAGSYEQYF. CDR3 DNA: TGCGCCAGCAGAACTCAAGCGGGCTCCTACGAGCAGTACTTC.

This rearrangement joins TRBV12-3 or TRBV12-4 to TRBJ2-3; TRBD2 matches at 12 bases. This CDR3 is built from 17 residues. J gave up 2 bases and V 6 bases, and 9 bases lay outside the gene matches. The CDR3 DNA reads TGTGCCAGCAGCCCCAGGACTAGCGGGACGCACACAGATACGCAGTATTTT. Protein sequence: CASSPRTSGTHTDTQYF.

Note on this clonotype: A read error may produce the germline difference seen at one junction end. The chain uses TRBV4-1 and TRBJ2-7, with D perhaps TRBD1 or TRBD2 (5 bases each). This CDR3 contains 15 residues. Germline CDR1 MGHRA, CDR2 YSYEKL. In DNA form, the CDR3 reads TGCGCCAGCAGCCAACAACAAACTGGGACCTACGAGCGGTACTTC. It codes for CASSQQQTGTYERYF.

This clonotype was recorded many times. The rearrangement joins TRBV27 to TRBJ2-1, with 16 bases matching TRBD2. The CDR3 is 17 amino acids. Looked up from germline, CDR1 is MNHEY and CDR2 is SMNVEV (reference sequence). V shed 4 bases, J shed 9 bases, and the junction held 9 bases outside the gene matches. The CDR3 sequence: CASSWAGTSGGATEQFF. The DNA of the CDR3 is TGTGCCAGCAGTTGGGCCGGGACTAGCGGGGGGGCGACTGAGCAGTTCTTC.